One and the same sample provided the 12 T cell receptor beta chains below, sequenced in a study of CD8+CD57+ T cells in acquired aplastic anemia. Previously, flow cytometry had revealed CD8+CD57+ cell expansion in the patients chosen for sequencing. The template for TCR beta VDJ and CDR3 sequence profiling was genomic DNA. TCRdb re-called the reads through MiXCR, storing one row per CDR3 protein. The repertoire includes 150,000 to 200,000 distinct CDR3 sequences, around 48% of them detected once, and about 1.7% sits in the top ten. Sequencing used sorted CD4+, CD8+, or CD8+CD57+ T cells (not recorded which) from PBMCs. The receptors derive from a human donor with aplastic anemia.

This clonotype was detected a few times. The gene calls are TRBV20-1 and TRBJ2-1; D gene ambiguous. This CDR3 has 11 residues. Germline CDR1 reads DFQATT; CDR2 reads SNEGSKA (reference sequence). Trimming pared 2 bases from V and 5 bases from J, leaving 4 bases between. CDR3 sequence: CSARPDNEQFF. The CDR3 DNA is TGCAGTGCTAGACCGGACAATGAGCAGTTCTTC.

J is TRBJ2-1 and V is TRBV2; D may be TRBD2 (5 bases). V shed 8 bases and J shed 8 bases, with 10 bases lying between them. The CDR3 sequence is 11 residues long. CDR1 SNHLY and CDR2 FYNNEI come from the germline V gene. CDR3 in DNA: TGTGCCAGCGTAGCGTATGATGAGCAGTTCTTC. Its translation is CASVAYDEQFF. Together with reference TRBV2 and TRBJ2-1, the CDR3 gives the full variable domain: EPEVTQTPSHQVTQMGQEVILRCVPISNHLYFYWYRQILGQKVEFLVSFYNNEISEKSEIFDDQFSVERPDGSNFTLKIRSTKLEDSAMYFCASVAYDEQFFGPGTRLTVL.

The chain has TRBV25-1 and TRBJ1-1; D call uncertain. V was shortened by 3 bases and J by 0 bases, with 8 bases between the two germline ends. The CDR3 sequence is 14 residues long. Germline V lookup: CDR1 MGHDK, CDR2 SYGVNS. The CDR3 sequence is CASSDGRLNTEAFF. CDR3 in DNA: TGTGCCAGCAGTGATGGGAGATTGAACACTGAAGCTTTCTTT.

The V and J genes are TRBV6-1 and TRBJ1-5; tentatively, D is TRBD1 (5 bases). Trimming shortened V by 6 bases and J by 1 base, and 13 bases separated the two germline ends. The CDR3 spans 15 residues. Germline CDR1 and CDR2: MNHNS and SASEGT. CDR3 region: CASSSGTPSNQPQHF. The CDR3 DNA follows: TGTGCCAGCAGCTCCGGGACTCCAAGCAATCAGCCCCAGCATTTT.

This clonotype has at least ten counts. The rearrangement links TRBV7-2 to TRBJ2-1; TRBD1 agrees at 8 bases. V shed 5 bases and J 8 bases; nucleotides not matched to a gene: 5. This CDR3 spans 13 amino acids. Germline CDR1 is SGHTA and CDR2 is FQGNSA. DNA for the CDR3: TGTGCCAGCAGCCCCAGGGGGCGGGATGAGCAGTTCTTC. Translation: CASSPRGRDEQFF.

V is TRBV10-3 and J is TRBJ2-2, with D possibly called TRBD1 or TRBD2 (5 bases each). The V gene's germline CDR1 is ENHRY and CDR2 SYGVKD. Trimming stripped 10 bases from V and 0 bases from J, with 15 bases between. The CDR3 is 15 amino acids. The CDR3 sequence is CASTPGRTNTGELFF. CDR3 bases: TGTGCCAGCACTCCGGGACGGACGAACACCGGGGAGCTGTTTTTT.

The chain is built from TRBV18 and TRBJ1-2, with D perhaps matching TRBD1 (6 bases). The CDR3 runs 13 residues. V was cut by 8 bases and J by 3 bases, with 13 bases left in between. Germline V gene sequence: CDR1 KGHSH, CDR2 LQKENI. CDR3 nucleotides: TGTGCCAGCCCTCTCAGGGGAGACTATGGCTACACCTTC. This sequence encodes CASPLRGDYGYTF.

Concerning this clonotype: One junction end does not reproduce the germline sequence, and a read error may be involved. The chain joins TRBV11-1 to TRBJ1-4; D not resolved. This CDR3 is built from 16 residues. CDR1 SGHAT and CDR2 FQDESV come from the germline V gene (reference sequence). This CDR3 is CASSIGASRANEKLFF. The CDR3 DNA reads TGTGCTAGCAGTATCGGTGCTAGTCGGGCAAATGAAAAACTGTTTTTT.

At least ten counts were recorded for this clonotype. This sequence joins TRBV4-3 and TRBJ1-1; TRBD1 aligns across 7 bases. V shed 1 base, J shed 4 bases, and the junction held 9 bases outside the gene matches. This CDR3 contains 16 residues. The V gene's germline CDR1 is LGHNA and CDR2 YSLEER. This chain's CDR3 is CASSQVQGVLGTEAFF. Here the CDR3 DNA reads TGCGCCAGCAGCCAAGTTCAGGGGGTATTGGGCACTGAAGCTTTCTTT.

The CDR3 reads CASSEGQGSNEQFF. CDR3 DNA: TGTGCCAGCAGTGAAGGACAAGGGTCCAATGAGCAGTTCTTC. This chain connects TRBV2 to TRBJ2-1; no firm D call. Germline CDR1 is SNHLY and CDR2 is FYNNEI. V was pared by 1 base and J by 6 bases, with 10 bases between. The CDR3 length is 14 residues.

This clonotype was seen only a few times. One end of the junction varies from germline; a read error may be responsible. The chain uses TRBV2 and TRBJ1-1; TRBD1 might be the D (5 bases). Germline CDR1 SNHLY, CDR2 FYNNEI. The CDR3 totals 12 residues. CDR3 sequence reads: CASRGLNTEAFF. The CDR3 nucleotides are TGTGCCAGCAGGGGGCTCAACACTGAAGCTTTCTTC.

This clonotype has ten or more counts. This sequence joins TRBV7-9 and TRBJ2-5; a possible D gene is TRBD1 (5 bases). The CDR3 has 17 residues. Germline CDR1 is SEHNR and CDR2 is FQNEAQ (reference sequence). Trimming shortened V by 2 bases and J by 5 bases, and 21 bases separated the two germline ends. The CDR3 region has the DNA TGTGCCAGCAGCTTATTCAACCTGGTCGGCAGGGTGGAGACCCAGTACTTC. Its protein product is CASSLFNLVGRVETQYF.